This TCR beta chain was captured by sequencing in a study of control samples from healthy donors and cancer patients. CDR3 length: 16 residues. The germline V gene encodes CDR1 MNHEY and CDR2 SVGEGT. V was pared by 2 bases and J by 0 bases, with 4 bases of the junction left unmatched. The assay was immunoSEQ multiplex PCR, and TCRdb's table has in-frame clones only and misses some. The sample holds tens of thousands of clones, roughly 90% seen once. This receptor was taken from a man aged 25-45 years with colorectal cancer. The sample consisted of PBMCs. The chain combines TRBV6-2 or TRBV6-3 with TRBJ1-3; 7 positions agree with TRBD1. Here the CDR3 reads CASSYGTVISGNTIYF. CDR3 nucleotides: TGTGCCAGCAGTTACGGGACAGTCATCTCTGGAAACACCATATATTTT.